This TCR beta chain emerged from a study of early T cells in non-severe SARS-CoV-2 infection. About the research overall: The sequenced material was bulk RNA from unsorted whole blood, and its chains were unpaired.

This clonotype was recorded many times. What it recognizes is unknown. TCRdb fed the 5' RACE reads into MiXCR, producing one record per CDR3 protein. The repertoire consists of fewer than 30,000 distinct CDR3 sequences, with about 9.5% occurring once and the leading ten covering around 15%. General study findings and limits: Sequences matched to VDJdb favored anti-spike CD8 responses, while private and CD4 specificities were missed.

Sequencing input: whole blood. The clonotype originates from an adult who was a healthcare worker with PCR-confirmed SARS-CoV-2 infection or an uninfected control (not recorded which).

CDR3 DNA: TGTGCCAGCAGCTTGGATTTTTACAGAGTTTCTACCGACGAGCAGTACTTC. Protein: CASSLDFYRVSTDEQYF. V gene TRBV5-5 combines with J gene TRBJ2-7, with D hard to call. The CDR3 spans 17 residues. V was trimmed by 0 bases and J by 5 bases, leaving 21 bases between them. Germline V gene sequence: CDR1 SGHKS, CDR2 YYEKEE (reference sequence).